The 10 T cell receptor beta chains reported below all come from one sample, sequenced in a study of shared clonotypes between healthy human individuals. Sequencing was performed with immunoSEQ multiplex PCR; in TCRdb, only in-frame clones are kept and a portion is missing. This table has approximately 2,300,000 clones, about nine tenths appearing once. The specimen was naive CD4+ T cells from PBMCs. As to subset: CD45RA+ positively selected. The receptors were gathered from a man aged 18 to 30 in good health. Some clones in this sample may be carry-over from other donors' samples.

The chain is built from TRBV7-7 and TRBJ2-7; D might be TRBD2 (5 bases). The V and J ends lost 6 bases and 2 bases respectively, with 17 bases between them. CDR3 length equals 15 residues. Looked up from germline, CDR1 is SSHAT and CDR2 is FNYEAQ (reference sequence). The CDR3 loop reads CASSYGLTIPYEQYF. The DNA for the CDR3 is TGTGCCAGCAGTTATGGACTGACCATTCCCTACGAGCAGTACTTC.

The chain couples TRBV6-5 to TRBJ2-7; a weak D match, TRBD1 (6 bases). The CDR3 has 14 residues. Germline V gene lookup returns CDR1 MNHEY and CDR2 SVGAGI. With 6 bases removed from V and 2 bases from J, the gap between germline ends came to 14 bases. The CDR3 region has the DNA TGTGCCAGCAGGAATTCAGGGGTGCCCTACGAGCAGTACTTC. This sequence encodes CASRNSGVPYEQYF.

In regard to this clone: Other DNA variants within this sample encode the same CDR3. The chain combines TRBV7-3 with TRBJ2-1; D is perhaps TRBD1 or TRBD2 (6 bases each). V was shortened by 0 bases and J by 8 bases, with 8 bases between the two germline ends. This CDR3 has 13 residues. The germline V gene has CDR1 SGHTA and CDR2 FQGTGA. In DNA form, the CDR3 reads TGTGCCAGCAGCTTAACGAGGGGGGATGAGCAGTTCTTC. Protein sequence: CASSLTRGDEQFF.

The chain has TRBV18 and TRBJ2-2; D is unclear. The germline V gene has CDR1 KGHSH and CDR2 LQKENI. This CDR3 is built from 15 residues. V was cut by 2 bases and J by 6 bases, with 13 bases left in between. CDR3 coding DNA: TGTGCCAGCTCACCATTCGGTGGTTTTTCCGGGGAGCTGTTTTTT. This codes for CASSPFGGFSGELFF.

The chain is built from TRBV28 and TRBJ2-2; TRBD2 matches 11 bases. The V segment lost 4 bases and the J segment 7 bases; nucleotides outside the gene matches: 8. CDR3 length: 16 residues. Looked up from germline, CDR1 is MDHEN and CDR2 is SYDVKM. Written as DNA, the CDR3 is TGTGCCAGCAGTTCCTTAGCGGGAGGGCCGATCGGGGAGCTGTTTTTT. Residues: CASSSLAGGPIGELFF.

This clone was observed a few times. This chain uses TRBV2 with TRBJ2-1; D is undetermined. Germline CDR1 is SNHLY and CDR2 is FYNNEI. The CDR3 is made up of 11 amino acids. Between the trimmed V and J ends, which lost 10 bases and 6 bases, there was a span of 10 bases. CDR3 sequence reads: CATTVGNEQFF. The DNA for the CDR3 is TGTGCCACCACGGTGGGCAATGAGCAGTTCTTC.

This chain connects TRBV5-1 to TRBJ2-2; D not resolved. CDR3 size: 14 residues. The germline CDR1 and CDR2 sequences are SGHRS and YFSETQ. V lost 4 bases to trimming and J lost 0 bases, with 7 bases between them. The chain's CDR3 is CASSTEANTGELFF. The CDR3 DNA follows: TGCGCCAGCAGCACCGAAGCGAACACCGGGGAGCTGTTTTTT. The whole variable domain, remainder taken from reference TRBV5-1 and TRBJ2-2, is KAGVTQTPRYLIKTRGQQVTLSCSPISGHRSVSWYQQTPGQGLQFLFEYFSETQRNKGNFPGRFSGRQFSNSRSEMNVSTLELGDSALYLCASSTEANTGELFFGEGSRLTVL.

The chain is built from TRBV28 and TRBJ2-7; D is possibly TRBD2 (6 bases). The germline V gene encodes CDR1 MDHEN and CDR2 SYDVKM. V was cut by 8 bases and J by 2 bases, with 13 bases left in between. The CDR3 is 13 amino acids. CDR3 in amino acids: CASVRGTPYEQYF. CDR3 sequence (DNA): TGTGCCAGCGTCCGGGGGACCCCCTACGAGCAGTACTTC.

The CDR3 DNA reads TGTGCCTGGAGAAGACAGGGGGCATACAATGAGCAGTTCTTC. Its protein product is CAWRRQGAYNEQFF. This sequence joins TRBV30 and TRBJ2-1; 10 nucleotides line up with TRBD1. This CDR3 is 14 amino acids long. The trim removed 3 bases at V and 4 bases at J, leaving 3 bases unmatched. CDR1 and CDR2 from the germline V gene are GTSNPN and SVGIG (reference sequence).

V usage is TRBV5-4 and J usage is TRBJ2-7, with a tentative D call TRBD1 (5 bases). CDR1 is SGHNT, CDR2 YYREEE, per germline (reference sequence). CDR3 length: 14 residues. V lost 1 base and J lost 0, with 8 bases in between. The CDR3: CASSLPRVSYEQYF. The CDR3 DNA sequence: TGTGCCAGCAGCTTGCCCAGGGTCTCCTACGAGCAGTACTTC.